The source of this T cell receptor beta chain is a study of T-cell reconstitution after alpha-beta-depleted transplantation in children. The CDR3 contains 16 residues. From germline, CDR1 is MNHEY and CDR2 SVGAGI. The V and J ends lost 3 bases and 3 bases, in that order; junction bases with no gene match: 7. Unique molecular identifiers were used to barcode this TCRbeta library. MiXCR, run by TCRdb on the PCR reads, gives a single entry per CDR3 protein. The sample has 500,000 or so distinct CDR3 sequences; over 10% are singletons. This TCR was recovered from a female patient under 10 years old who had a stem cell transplant for aplastic anemia, so the T cells may come from the graft donor. J is TRBJ2-3 and V is TRBV6-5, with 9 bases lining up with TRBD2. The sequences come from PBMCs, mostly from graft donor cells, collected 180 days after TCRalphabeta/CD19-depleted stem cell transplant. The CDR3 coding sequence is TGTGCCAGCAGTTATGGGGCTAGCGGGATAACAGATACGCAGTATTTT. It is translated as CASSYGASGITDTQYF.